Here is one TCR beta chain with its context. Its antigen is unknown. The method, 5' RACE with UMI labels, was used to prepare the TRB cDNA libraries. TCRdb derives one entry per CDR3 protein from the 5' RACE reads, leaving out DNA. The table for this sample gives under 75,000 distinct CDR3 sequences. CDR1 is DFQATT and CDR2 is SNEGSKA in the germline V gene (reference sequence). This CDR3 is built from 13 residues. The authors gated naive CD8+ T cells as CD45RO-CCR7+CD27+CD95-. These data belong to a study of CXCR3-negative and CXCR3-positive naive CD8 T cells. Study-wide results and caveats: In both naive subsets diversity was comparably high, whereas memory CD8+ cells showed much lower diversity.

Sequencing was performed on naive CXCR3- CD8+ T cells from blood. As for subset: CD45RO-CCR7+CD27+CD95- naive CD8+ T cells lacking CXCR3 (TNR3-). The sequence was collected from a human donor in good health. Some clones in this sample may be carry-over from other donors' samples. The chain recombines TRBV20-1 with TRBJ2-2. This CDR3 is CSARVDSTGELFF.